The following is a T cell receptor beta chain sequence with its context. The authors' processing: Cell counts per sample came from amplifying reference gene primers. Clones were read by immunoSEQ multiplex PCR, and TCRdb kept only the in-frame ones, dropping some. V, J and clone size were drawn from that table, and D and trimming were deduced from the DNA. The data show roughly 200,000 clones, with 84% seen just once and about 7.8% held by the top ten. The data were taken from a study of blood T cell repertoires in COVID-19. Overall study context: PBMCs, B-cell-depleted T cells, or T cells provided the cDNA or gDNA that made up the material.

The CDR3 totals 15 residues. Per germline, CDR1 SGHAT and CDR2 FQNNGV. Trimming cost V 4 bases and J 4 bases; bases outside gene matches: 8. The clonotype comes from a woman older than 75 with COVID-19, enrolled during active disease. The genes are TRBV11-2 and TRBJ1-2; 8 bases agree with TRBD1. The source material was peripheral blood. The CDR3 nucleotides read TGTGCCAGCAGCTCACAGGGGGGGTCACCCTATGGCTACACCTTC. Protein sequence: CASSSQGGSPYGYTF.